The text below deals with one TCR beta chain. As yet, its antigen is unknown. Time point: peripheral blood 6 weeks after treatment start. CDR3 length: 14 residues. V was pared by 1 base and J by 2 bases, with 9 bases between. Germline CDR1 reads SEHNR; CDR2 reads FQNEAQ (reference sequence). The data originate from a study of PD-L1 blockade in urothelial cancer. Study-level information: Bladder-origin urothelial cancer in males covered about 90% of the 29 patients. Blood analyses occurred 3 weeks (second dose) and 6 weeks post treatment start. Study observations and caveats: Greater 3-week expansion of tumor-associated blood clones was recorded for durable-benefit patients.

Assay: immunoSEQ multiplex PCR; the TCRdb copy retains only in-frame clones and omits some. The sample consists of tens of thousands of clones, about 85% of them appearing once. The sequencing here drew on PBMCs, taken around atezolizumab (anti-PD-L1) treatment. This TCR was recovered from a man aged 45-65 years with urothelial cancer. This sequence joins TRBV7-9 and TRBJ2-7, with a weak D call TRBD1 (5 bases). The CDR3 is CASSLEGLTYEQYF. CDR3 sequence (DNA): TGTGCCAGCAGCTTAGAGGGGCTTACCTACGAGCAGTACTTC.